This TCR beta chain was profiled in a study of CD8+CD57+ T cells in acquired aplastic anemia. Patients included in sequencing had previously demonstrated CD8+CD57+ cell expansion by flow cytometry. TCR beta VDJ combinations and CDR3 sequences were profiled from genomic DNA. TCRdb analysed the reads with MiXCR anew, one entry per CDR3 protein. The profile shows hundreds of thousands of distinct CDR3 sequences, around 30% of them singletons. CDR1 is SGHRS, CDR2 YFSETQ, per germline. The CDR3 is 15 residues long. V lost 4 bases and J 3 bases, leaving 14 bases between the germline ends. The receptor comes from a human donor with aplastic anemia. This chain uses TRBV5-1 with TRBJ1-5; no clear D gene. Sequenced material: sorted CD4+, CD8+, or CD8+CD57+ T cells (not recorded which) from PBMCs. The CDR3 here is CASSPTEGHNQPQHF. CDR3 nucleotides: TGCGCCAGCAGCCCCACCGAAGGGCACAATCAGCCCCAGCATTTT.